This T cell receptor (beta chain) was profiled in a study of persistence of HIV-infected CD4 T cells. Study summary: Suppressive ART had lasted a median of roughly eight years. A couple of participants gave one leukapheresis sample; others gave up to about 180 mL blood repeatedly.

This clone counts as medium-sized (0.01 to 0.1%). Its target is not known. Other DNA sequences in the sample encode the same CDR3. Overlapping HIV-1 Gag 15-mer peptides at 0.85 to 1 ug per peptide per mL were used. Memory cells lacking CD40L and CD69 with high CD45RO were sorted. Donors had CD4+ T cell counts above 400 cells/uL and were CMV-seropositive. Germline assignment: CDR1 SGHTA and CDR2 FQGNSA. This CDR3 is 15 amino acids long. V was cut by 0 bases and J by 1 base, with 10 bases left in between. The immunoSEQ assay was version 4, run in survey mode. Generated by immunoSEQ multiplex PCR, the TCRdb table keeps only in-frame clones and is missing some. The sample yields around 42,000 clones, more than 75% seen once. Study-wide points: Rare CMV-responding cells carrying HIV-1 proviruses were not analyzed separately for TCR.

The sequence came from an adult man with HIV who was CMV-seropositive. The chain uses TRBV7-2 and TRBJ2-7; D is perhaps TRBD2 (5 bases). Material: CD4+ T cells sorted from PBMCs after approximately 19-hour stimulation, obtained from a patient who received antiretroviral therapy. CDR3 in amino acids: CASSLAGGSSYEQYF. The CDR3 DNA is TGTGCCAGCAGCTTAGCGGGCGGGTCGTCCTACGAGCAGTACTTC.